The rows below give T cell receptor beta chains drawn from one sample of a study of CD8+ T cells in alopecia areata. Method: immunoSEQ multiplex PCR; TCRdb's copy keeps in-frame clones and lacks some. This sample has a few hundred thousand clones, with 30% to 40% found just once. This specimen was CD4+ T cells sorted from blood, taken at approximately week 30, from a patient treated with tofacitinib. The receptors originated from a human donor with alopecia areata. The CDR3 runs from the conserved cysteine through the conserved F or W. The order of the fields is CDR3 protein, CDR3 DNA, clone size, J gene, D gene, V gene, CDR3 length. The D gene is left open where the match is weak. Only some rows state a clone size, as once, few, many or a class for expanded clones.

CDR3aa: CSVDFSPDRLYREQYF
CDR3nt: TGCAGCGTTGATTTTTCGCCTGACAGACTCTATCGCGAGCAGTACTTC
abundance: .
j_gene: TRBJ2-7
d_gene: .
v_gene: TRBV29-1
len: 16

CDR3aa: CASSTGLAVTYNEQFF
CDR3nt: TGCGCCAGCAGCACGGGACTAGCGGTAACCTACAATGAGCAGTTCTTC
abundance: once
j_gene: TRBJ2-1
d_gene: TRBD2
v_gene: TRBV5-1
len: 16

CDR3aa: CASSPDISTEAFF
CDR3nt: TGTGCCAGCAGTCCGGACATCAGCACTGAAGCTTTCTTT
abundance: .
j_gene: TRBJ1-1
d_gene: .
v_gene: TRBV2
len: 13

CDR3aa: CASSGTRGHNEQFF
CDR3nt: TGTGCCAGCAGTGGGACTAGAGGACACAATGAGCAGTTCTTC
abundance: few
j_gene: TRBJ2-1
d_gene: TRBD2
v_gene: TRBV2
len: 14

CDR3aa: CASSLEGAQNIQYF
CDR3nt: TGTGCCAGCAGCTTGGAAGGGGCTCAAAACATTCAGTACTTC
abundance: .
j_gene: TRBJ2-4
d_gene: .
v_gene: TRBV5-8
len: 14

CDR3aa: CASSFGDRPYEQYF
CDR3nt: TGCGCCAGCAGCTTCGGGGACAGGCCCTACGAGCAGTACTTC
abundance: once
j_gene: TRBJ2-7
d_gene: TRBD1
v_gene: TRBV5-1
len: 14

CDR3aa: CATGQHYEQYF
CDR3nt: TGTGCCACGGGACAGCACTACGAGCAGTACTTC
abundance: .
j_gene: TRBJ2-7
d_gene: TRBD1
v_gene: TRBV10-3
len: 11

CDR3aa: CASSAEQGGTDTQYF
CDR3nt: TGTGCCAGTAGTGCAGAACAGGGGGGCACAGATACGCAGTATTTT
abundance: few
j_gene: TRBJ2-3
d_gene: TRBD1
v_gene: TRBV19
len: 15

CDR3aa: CASSLGTGFYEQYF
CDR3nt: TGTGCCAGCTCATTGGGGACAGGGTTCTACGAGCAGTACTTC
abundance: few
j_gene: TRBJ2-7
d_gene: TRBD1
v_gene: TRBV18
len: 14

CDR3aa: CASTLTANTEAFF
CDR3nt: TGCGCCAGCACCTTGACAGCGAACACTGAAGCTTTCTTT
abundance: .
j_gene: TRBJ1-1
d_gene: .
v_gene: TRBV5-1
len: 13

CDR3aa: CSVDKAGRTYEQYF
CDR3nt: TGCAGCGTTGACAAAGCGGGGCGCACCTACGAGCAGTACTTC
abundance: few
j_gene: TRBJ2-7
d_gene: TRBD2
v_gene: TRBV29-1
len: 14

CDR3aa: CASSQDLGTGWTEQFF
CDR3nt: TGCGCCAGCAGCCAAGATTTGGGGACAGGGTGGACTGAGCAGTTCTTC
abundance: few
j_gene: TRBJ2-1
d_gene: TRBD1
v_gene: TRBV4-1
len: 16

CDR3aa: CASSFWGQGFTDTQYF
CDR3nt: TGTGCCAGCAGCTTTTGGGGACAGGGATTCACAGATACGCAGTATTTT
abundance: few
j_gene: TRBJ2-3
d_gene: TRBD1
v_gene: TRBV11-2
len: 16

CDR3aa: CASSSDRYPYEQYF
CDR3nt: TGTGCCAGCAGTTCCGACAGGTACCCCTACGAGCAGTACTTC
abundance: .
j_gene: TRBJ2-7
d_gene: .
v_gene: TRBV27
len: 14

CDR3aa: CASSSYQGAIEQYF
CDR3nt: TGCGCCAGCAGCTCCTATCAGGGGGCTATTGAGCAGTACTTC
abundance: .
j_gene: TRBJ2-7
d_gene: TRBD1
v_gene: TRBV5-1
len: 14

CDR3aa: CASSGQLGGYTF
CDR3nt: TGTGCCAGCAGTGGACAGTTGGGTGGCTACACCTTC
abundance: once
j_gene: TRBJ1-2
d_gene: .
v_gene: TRBV2
len: 12

CDR3aa: CASSFNRDNEQFF
CDR3nt: TGTGCCAGCAGTTTCAACAGGGACAATGAGCAGTTCTTC
abundance: .
j_gene: TRBJ2-1
d_gene: .
v_gene: TRBV6-1
len: 13

CDR3aa: CSVKRKSNQPQHF
CDR3nt: TGCAGCGTTAAAAGGAAGAGCAATCAGCCCCAGCATTTT
abundance: few
j_gene: TRBJ1-5
d_gene: .
v_gene: TRBV29-1
len: 13

CDR3aa: CASSQGGGYFVGAFF
CDR3nt: TGCGCCAGCAGCCAAGGTGGAGGGTATTTCGTGGGAGCTTTCTTT
abundance: .
j_gene: TRBJ1-1
d_gene: .
v_gene: TRBV4-1
len: 15

CDR3aa: CASSFTESDTQYF
CDR3nt: TGTGCCAGCAGCTTTACAGAGTCAGATACGCAGTATTTT
abundance: .
j_gene: TRBJ2-3
d_gene: .
v_gene: TRBV7-3
len: 13

CDR3aa: CAWSTRDQGASNQPQHF
CDR3nt: TGTGCCTGGTCTACTCGGGACCAGGGGGCGAGCAATCAGCCCCAGCATTTT
abundance: .
j_gene: TRBJ1-5
d_gene: TRBD1
v_gene: TRBV30
len: 17

CDR3aa: CASSSGTTSTDTQYF
CDR3nt: TGTGCCAGTAGTAGCGGGACTACTAGCACAGATACGCAGTATTTT
abundance: .
j_gene: TRBJ2-3
d_gene: TRBD2
v_gene: TRBV19
len: 15

CDR3aa: CASRRWDRGDTQYF
CDR3nt: TGTGCCAGCAGACGGTGGGACCGGGGCGATACGCAGTATTTT
abundance: .
j_gene: TRBJ2-3
d_gene: .
v_gene: TRBV6-1
len: 14

CDR3aa: CASSVGGRPYNEQFF
CDR3nt: TGTGCCAGCAGCGTAGGCGGGAGACCCTACAATGAGCAGTTCTTC
abundance: .
j_gene: TRBJ2-1
d_gene: TRBD2
v_gene: TRBV9
len: 15

CDR3aa: CASSATSSYEQYF
CDR3nt: TGTGCCAGCAGCGCCACTAGCTCCTACGAGCAGTACTTC
abundance: .
j_gene: TRBJ2-7
d_gene: .
v_gene: TRBV7-6
len: 13

CDR3aa: CASSLDSSGTYGYTF
CDR3nt: TGTGCCAGCAGCTTAGATTCATCGGGAACCTATGGCTACACCTTC
abundance: .
j_gene: TRBJ1-2
d_gene: .
v_gene: TRBV11-2
len: 15

CDR3aa: CASSDNEQFF
CDR3nt: TGTGCCAGCAGCGACAATGAGCAGTTCTTC
abundance: many
j_gene: TRBJ2-1
d_gene: .
v_gene: TRBV2
len: 10

CDR3aa: CAWSIGVGDYEQYF
CDR3nt: TGTGCCTGGAGTATCGGGGTGGGAGACTACGAGCAGTACTTC
abundance: few
j_gene: TRBJ2-7
d_gene: .
v_gene: TRBV30
len: 14

CDR3aa: CAWSVKGFDQPQHF
CDR3nt: TGTGCCTGGAGTGTAAAGGGTTTCGACCAGCCCCAGCATTTT
abundance: .
j_gene: TRBJ1-5
d_gene: .
v_gene: TRBV30
len: 14

CDR3aa: CASSYSIYTEAFF
CDR3nt: TGTGCCAGCAGTTACTCGATTTACACTGAAGCTTTCTTT
abundance: few
j_gene: TRBJ1-1
d_gene: .
v_gene: TRBV6-6
len: 13

CDR3aa: CSVTHSGTGDEKLFF
CDR3nt: TGCAGCGTTACCCACTCCGGGACAGGCGATGAAAAACTGTTTTTT
abundance: few
j_gene: TRBJ1-4
d_gene: TRBD1
v_gene: TRBV29-1
len: 15

CDR3aa: CASNPSDRPGGYTF
CDR3nt: TGTGCCTCAAATCCTTCGGACAGGCCCGGGGGCTACACCTTC
abundance: .
j_gene: TRBJ1-2
d_gene: TRBD1
v_gene: TRBV30
len: 14

CDR3aa: CASSLARGRGHLLQETQYF
CDR3nt: TGTGCCAGCAGCTTAGCACGCGGCAGGGGGCACCTCTTGCAAGAGACCCAGTACTTC
abundance: .
j_gene: TRBJ2-5
d_gene: TRBD1
v_gene: TRBV7-9
len: 19

CDR3aa: CASHPGHMNTEAFF
CDR3nt: TGTGCCAGCCACCCGGGACACATGAACACTGAAGCTTTCTTT
abundance: many
j_gene: TRBJ1-1
d_gene: .
v_gene: TRBV5-8
len: 14

CDR3aa: CASSPLSGRDNEQFF
CDR3nt: TGCGCCAGCAGCCCCCTTAGCGGGAGAGACAATGAGCAGTTCTTC
abundance: .
j_gene: TRBJ2-1
d_gene: TRBD2
v_gene: TRBV5-1
len: 15

CDR3aa: CASSRGETANYGYTF
CDR3nt: TGTGCCAGCAGCCGTGGTGAAACGGCTAACTATGGCTACACCTTC
abundance: .
j_gene: TRBJ1-2
d_gene: .
v_gene: TRBV4-2
len: 15

CDR3aa: CAISEASGNSYEQYF
CDR3nt: TGTGCCATCAGTGAGGCTAGCGGGAACTCCTACGAGCAGTACTTC
abundance: few
j_gene: TRBJ2-7
d_gene: TRBD2
v_gene: TRBV10-3
len: 15

CDR3aa: CSAAVYNEQFF
CDR3nt: TGCAGTGCTGCAGTTTACAATGAGCAGTTCTTC
abundance: few
j_gene: TRBJ2-1
d_gene: .
v_gene: TRBV20-1
len: 11

CDR3aa: CATSRGGSGDNEQFF
CDR3nt: TGTGCCACCAGCAGAGGCGGATCAGGGGACAATGAGCAGTTCTTC
abundance: few
j_gene: TRBJ2-1
d_gene: .
v_gene: TRBV15
len: 15

CDR3aa: CAWKGLSYGYTF
CDR3nt: TGTGCCTGGAAAGGGCTAAGCTATGGCTACACCTTC
abundance: few
j_gene: TRBJ1-2
d_gene: .
v_gene: TRBV30
len: 12

CDR3aa: CASSLDSPSYNEQFF
CDR3nt: TGCGCCAGCAGCTTGGACAGTCCTTCCTACAATGAGCAGTTCTTC
abundance: few
j_gene: TRBJ2-1
d_gene: .
v_gene: TRBV5-1
len: 15

CDR3aa: CAWRRQGGTEAFF
CDR3nt: TGTGCCTGGAGAAGACAGGGAGGTACTGAAGCTTTCTTT
abundance: .
j_gene: TRBJ1-1
d_gene: TRBD1
v_gene: TRBV30
len: 13

CDR3aa: CSAGRGLGLARTGELFF
CDR3nt: TGCAGCGCCGGACGAGGGTTGGGACTAGCCCGCACCGGGGAGCTGTTTTTT
abundance: .
j_gene: TRBJ2-2
d_gene: TRBD2
v_gene: TRBV29-1
len: 17

CDR3aa: CASSRWTGELFF
CDR3nt: TGTGCCAGTAGTAGGTGGACCGGGGAGCTGTTTTTT
abundance: few
j_gene: TRBJ2-2
d_gene: .
v_gene: TRBV19
len: 12

CDR3aa: CASSLRSQQGVRVEAFF
CDR3nt: TGTGCCAGCAGCTTAAGAAGTCAACAGGGGGTTAGGGTTGAAGCTTTCTTT
abundance: .
j_gene: TRBJ1-1
d_gene: TRBD1
v_gene: TRBV7-9
len: 17

CDR3aa: CSVRRDAYEQYF
CDR3nt: TGCAGCGTGCGCAGGGACGCCTACGAGCAGTACTTC
abundance: .
j_gene: TRBJ2-7
d_gene: .
v_gene: TRBV29-1
len: 12

CDR3aa: CASSLAALTHYGYTF
CDR3nt: TGTGCCAGCAGCTTGGCGGCCCTAACACACTATGGCTACACCTTC
abundance: .
j_gene: TRBJ1-2
d_gene: .
v_gene: TRBV5-6
len: 15